A selection of T cell receptor beta chains follows, all from one sample in a study of Ad26.COV2.S vaccination and SARS-CoV-2 variants. Assay: immunoSEQ multiplex PCR; the TCRdb copy retains only in-frame clones and omits some. The data show roughly 510,000 clones, roughly 89% seen once. Specimen: peripheral blood, collected in a trial of Ad26.COV2.S vaccine versus placebo. The receptor source for this set is a person aged 18-65 years who received the Ad26.COV2.S COVID-19 vaccine or a placebo. CDR3s include the opening cysteine and the closing phenylalanine or tryptophan.

V gene,CDR3 protein
TRBV7-3,CASSLSGFGNEQFF
TRBV4-3,CASRGPNYGYTF
TRBV5-6,CASSFVVRGGGGYTF
TRBV7-3,CASSSTTSGTQFF
TRBV19,CASSHRATLSGNTIYF
TRBV6-2/TRBV6-3,CASSYRMTSGRARGDYEQFF
TRBV12-3/TRBV12-4,CASRINTEAFF
TRBV28,CASYRAPYNEQFF
TRBV6-4,CASRAGNTGELFF
TRBV2,CASSEWGLENSPLHF
TRBV7-9,CASSPEGLAGAGANVLTF
TRBV3-1/TRBV3-2,CASSPSNSGNTIYF
TRBV28,CASSPHYNEQFF
TRBV28,CASTLAGAPYNEQFF
TRBV7-3,CASSLRPRTGEQFF